This T cell receptor (beta chain) was recovered during a study of T cells in Graves' hyperthyroidism and ophthalmopathy. This CDR3 has 13 amino acids. The V end lost 7 bases, the J end lost 1 base, and 10 bases lay between the germline ends. This clonotype occurred many times. Its specificity is not known. Regarding the study as a whole: Ophthalmopathy and stable hyperthyroidism were separated by a 13 V-J model.

TCR beta CDR3 region amplification was performed from RNA transcripts. First-round RT-PCR with HTBI primers amplified the TCR CDR3 region. One entry per CDR3 protein, called by TCRdb with MiXCR from the multiplex PCR reads. The table lists 500,000 to 600,000 distinct CDR3 sequences, roughly 46% of them singletons. Exclusion followed for patients with uncontrolled infection, other autoimmune disease, pregnancy or lactation. This clonotype originated in an adult woman with Graves' disease, either hyperthyroidism or ophthalmopathy (not recorded which). V gene TRBV12-3 or TRBV12-4 combines with J gene TRBJ1-1; TRBD1 might be the D (6 bases). What was sequenced was peripheral blood or thyroid tissue (not recorded which). CDR3 region: CASKGTTNTEAFF. The CDR3 DNA is TGTGCCAGCAAAGGGACAACGAACACTGAAGCTTTCTTT.